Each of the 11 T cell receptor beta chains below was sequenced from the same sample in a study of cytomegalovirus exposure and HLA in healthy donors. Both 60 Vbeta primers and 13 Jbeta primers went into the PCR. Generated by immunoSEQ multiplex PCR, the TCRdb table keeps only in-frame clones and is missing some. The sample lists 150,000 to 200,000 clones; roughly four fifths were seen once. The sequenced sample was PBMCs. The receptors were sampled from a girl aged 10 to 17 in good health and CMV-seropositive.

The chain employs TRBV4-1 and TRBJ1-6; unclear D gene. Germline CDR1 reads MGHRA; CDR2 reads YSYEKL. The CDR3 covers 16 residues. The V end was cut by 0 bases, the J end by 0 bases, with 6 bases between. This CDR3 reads CASSQDTVSYNSPLHF. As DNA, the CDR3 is TGCGCCAGCAGCCAAGATACAGTCTCCTATAATTCACCCCTCCACTTT.

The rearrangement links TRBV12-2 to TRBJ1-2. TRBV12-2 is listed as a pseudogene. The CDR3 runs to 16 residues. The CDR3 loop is CASRSPLPGSYYGYTF. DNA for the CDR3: TGTGCAAGTCGCTCCCCCTTACCCGGGAGTTACTATGGCTACACCTTC.

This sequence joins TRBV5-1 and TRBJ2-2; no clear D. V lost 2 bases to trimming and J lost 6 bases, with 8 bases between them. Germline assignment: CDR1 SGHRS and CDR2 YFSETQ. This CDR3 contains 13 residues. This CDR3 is CASSLKAAGELFF. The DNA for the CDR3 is TGCGCCAGCAGCTTAAAGGCGGCCGGGGAGCTGTTTTTT. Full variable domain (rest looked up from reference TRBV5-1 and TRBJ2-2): KAGVTQTPRYLIKTRGQQVTLSCSPISGHRSVSWYQQTPGQGLQFLFEYFSETQRNKGNFPGRFSGRQFSNSRSEMNVSTLELGDSALYLCASSLKAAGELFFGEGSRLTVL.

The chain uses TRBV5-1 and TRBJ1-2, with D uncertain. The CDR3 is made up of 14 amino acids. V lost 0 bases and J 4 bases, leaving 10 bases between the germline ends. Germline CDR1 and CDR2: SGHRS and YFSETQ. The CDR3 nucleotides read TGCGCCAGCAGCTTGGAGGGCGGGAGCTATGGCTACACCTTC. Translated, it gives CASSLEGGSYGYTF.

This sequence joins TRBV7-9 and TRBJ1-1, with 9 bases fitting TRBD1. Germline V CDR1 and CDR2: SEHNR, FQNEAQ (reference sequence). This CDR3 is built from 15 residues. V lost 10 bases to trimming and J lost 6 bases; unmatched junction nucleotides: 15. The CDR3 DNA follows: TGTGCCACCTCGCAGAGGGACAGGGATGTACCTGAAGCTTTCTTT. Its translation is CATSQRDRDVPEAFF.

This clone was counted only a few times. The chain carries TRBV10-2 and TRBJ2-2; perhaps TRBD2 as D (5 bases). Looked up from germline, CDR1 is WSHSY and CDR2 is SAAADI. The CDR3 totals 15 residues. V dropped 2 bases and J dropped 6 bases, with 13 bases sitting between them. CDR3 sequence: CASSERGPEAGELFF. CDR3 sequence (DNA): TGCGCCAGCAGTGAGCGAGGGCCCGAGGCCGGGGAGCTGTTTTTT.

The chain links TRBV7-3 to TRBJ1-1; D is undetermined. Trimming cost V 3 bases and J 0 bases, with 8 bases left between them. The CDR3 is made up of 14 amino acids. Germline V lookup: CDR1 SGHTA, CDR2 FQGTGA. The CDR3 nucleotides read TGTGCCAGCAGCTTGGAGGGAATGAACACTGAAGCTTTCTTT. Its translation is CASSLEGMNTEAFF.

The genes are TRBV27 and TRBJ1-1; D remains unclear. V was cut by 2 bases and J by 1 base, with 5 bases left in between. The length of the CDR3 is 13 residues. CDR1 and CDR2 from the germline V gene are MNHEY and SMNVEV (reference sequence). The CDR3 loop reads CASSLGRNTEAFF. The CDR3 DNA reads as TGTGCCAGCAGTTTAGGGAGGAACACTGAAGCTTTCTTT.

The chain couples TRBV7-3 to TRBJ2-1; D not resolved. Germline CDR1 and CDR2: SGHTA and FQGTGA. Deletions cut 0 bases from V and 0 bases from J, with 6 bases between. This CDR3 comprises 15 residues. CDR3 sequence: CASSLTQFSYNEQFF. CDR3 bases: TGTGCCAGCAGCTTAACTCAGTTCTCCTACAATGAGCAGTTCTTC. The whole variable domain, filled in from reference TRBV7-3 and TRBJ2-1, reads GAGVSQTPSNKVTEKGKYVELRCDPISGHTALYWYRQSLGQGPEFLIYFQGTGAADDSGLPNDRFFAVRPEGSVSTLKIQRTERGDSAVYLCASSLTQFSYNEQFFGPGTRLTVL.

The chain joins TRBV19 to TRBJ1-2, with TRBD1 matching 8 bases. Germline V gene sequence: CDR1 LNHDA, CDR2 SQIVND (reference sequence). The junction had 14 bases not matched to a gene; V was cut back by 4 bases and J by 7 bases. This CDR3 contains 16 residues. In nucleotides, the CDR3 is TGTGCCAGTAGTAATGAGGCGAGGACAGGGTTCTCTGGCTACACCTTC. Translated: CASSNEARTGFSGYTF.

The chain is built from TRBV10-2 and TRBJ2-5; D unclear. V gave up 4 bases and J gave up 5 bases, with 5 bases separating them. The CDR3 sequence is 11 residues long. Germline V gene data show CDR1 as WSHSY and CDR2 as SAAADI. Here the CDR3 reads CASSAAETQYF. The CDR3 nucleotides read TGCGCCAGCAGTGCAGCGGAGACCCAGTACTTC.